This entry describes one T cell receptor (beta chain). V was clipped by 2 bases and J by 13 bases, with 17 bases between them. Germline loops: CDR1 KGHSH, CDR2 LQKENI. There are 14 residues in the CDR3. The data derive from a study of T-cell memory formation after mild COVID-19. Study overall: The TCR clusters were mostly specific to one donor.

TCRdb reprocessed the 5' RACE reads with MiXCR, giving one entry per CDR3 protein. The repertoire holds roughly 190,000 distinct CDR3 sequences, about 18% seen once, with 2.4% in the top ten. This TCR was sampled from an adult woman who had mild COVID-19 (a few samples of this study predate the infection). Cell type and time point are not known. This chain uses TRBV18 with TRBJ1-4; D might be TRBD1 (6 bases). Source material: PBMCs or a T cell subset sorted from them (not recorded which). The CDR3: CASSPGPTSGALFF. The CDR3 DNA is TGTGCCAGCTCACCAGGGCCAACCTCGGGGGCACTGTTTTTT.